This is a list of T cell receptor beta chains from one sample in a study of human T cells and chemical hapten exposure. TCRdb passed the RACE reads through MiXCR, listing each CDR3 protein once. The table shows about 190,000 distinct CDR3 sequences, with around 25% occurring only once. The material sequenced was whole blood, taken in connection with sensitization to the hapten diphenylcyclopropenone (DPC). The receptors originated from a woman in her 40s with alopecia areata. Some clones in this sample may be carry-over from other donors' samples. CDR3s include the opening cysteine and the closing phenylalanine or tryptophan. Fields, in order: CDR3 protein, J gene, V gene.

CDR3 protein: CASSLGVETQYF; J gene: TRBJ2-5; V gene: TRBV11-2
CDR3 protein: CASSQDPRRDYGYTF; J gene: TRBJ1-2; V gene: TRBV4-2
CDR3 protein: CASSAWGTSGTSYNEQFF; J gene: TRBJ2-1; V gene: TRBV5-1
CDR3 protein: CASSREDLGTQYF; J gene: TRBJ2-5; V gene: TRBV5-5
CDR3 protein: CASSAGTGGYEQYF; J gene: TRBJ2-7; V gene: TRBV7-9
CDR3 protein: CASRRQGAGGTDTQYF; J gene: TRBJ2-3; V gene: TRBV25-1
CDR3 protein: CASSFDLTGRASEQFF; J gene: TRBJ2-1; V gene: TRBV7-9
CDR3 protein: CASSQGLAVAGNEQFF; J gene: TRBJ2-1; V gene: TRBV4-1
CDR3 protein: CASSQDPRAGAGGYTF; J gene: TRBJ1-2; V gene: TRBV4-3
CDR3 protein: CASRFSGREANEQFF; J gene: TRBJ2-1; V gene: TRBV6-2/TRBV6-3
CDR3 protein: CSASGIGSTDTQYF; J gene: TRBJ2-3; V gene: TRBV20-1
CDR3 protein: CSAADHSGRIYNEQFF; J gene: TRBJ2-1; V gene: TRBV20-1
CDR3 protein: CSARGSREQQFF; J gene: TRBJ2-1; V gene: TRBV20-1
CDR3 protein: CASRAGTGGQNEQFF; J gene: TRBJ2-1; V gene: TRBV6-5
CDR3 protein: CASSYSGVPDYEQYF; J gene: TRBJ2-7; V gene: TRBV6-5
CDR3 protein: CASSLNGRSRDTQYF; J gene: TRBJ2-3; V gene: TRBV6-5
CDR3 protein: CASSMGGANGQYF; J gene: TRBJ2-7; V gene: TRBV19
CDR3 protein: CASSLYGGPSSYEQYF; J gene: TRBJ2-7; V gene: TRBV5-1
CDR3 protein: CAIKGGQLYEQYF; J gene: TRBJ2-7; V gene: TRBV10-3
CDR3 protein: CSVLPGTATDTQYF; J gene: TRBJ2-3; V gene: TRBV29-1
CDR3 protein: CASSLDGPDTDTQYF; J gene: TRBJ2-3; V gene: TRBV5-1
CDR3 protein: CAIRGGTGNDQPQHF; J gene: TRBJ1-5; V gene: TRBV10-3
CDR3 protein: CASSFAGGDGYTF; J gene: TRBJ1-2; V gene: TRBV7-2
CDR3 protein: CSASGTGQDGYTF; J gene: TRBJ1-2; V gene: TRBV20-1
CDR3 protein: CSVESPELYGYTF; J gene: TRBJ1-2; V gene: TRBV29-1
CDR3 protein: CASSEVREYF; J gene: TRBJ2-5; V gene: TRBV6-1
CDR3 protein: CASSLTDNTEAFF; J gene: TRBJ1-1; V gene: TRBV5-5
CDR3 protein: CASSQESRAATNEKLFF; J gene: TRBJ1-4; V gene: TRBV4-3
CDR3 protein: CSNGRGNYGYTF; J gene: TRBJ1-2; V gene: TRBV20-1
CDR3 protein: CASRGIGGREAHNEQFF; J gene: TRBJ2-1; V gene: TRBV27
CDR3 protein: CASSLDRESYEQYF; J gene: TRBJ2-7; V gene: TRBV7-6
CDR3 protein: CASSYPQGVGYNEQFF; J gene: TRBJ2-1; V gene: TRBV6-6
CDR3 protein: CASSLSARGSYEQYF; J gene: TRBJ2-7; V gene: TRBV7-6
CDR3 protein: CASSTGQNLVFAF; J gene: TRBJ1-2; V gene: TRBV2
CDR3 protein: CSASEIPGTSGRVVYNEQFF; J gene: TRBJ2-1; V gene: TRBV20-1
CDR3 protein: CASRLGDFGQGQYF; J gene: TRBJ2-7; V gene: TRBV6-1
CDR3 protein: CASSQEGSVQETQYF; J gene: TRBJ2-5; V gene: TRBV4-2
CDR3 protein: CASSHPAAYGYTF; J gene: TRBJ1-2; V gene: TRBV5-6
CDR3 protein: CSAPGTATEAFF; J gene: TRBJ1-1; V gene: TRBV20-1
CDR3 protein: CASSSQGGSSYEQYF; J gene: TRBJ2-7; V gene: TRBV7-9
CDR3 protein: CASSFGGNANTGELFF; J gene: TRBJ2-2; V gene: TRBV7-2
CDR3 protein: CASSLGGGANTEAFF; J gene: TRBJ1-1; V gene: TRBV5-1
CDR3 protein: CASSLADLTYEQYF; J gene: TRBJ2-7; V gene: TRBV7-2
CDR3 protein: CSVGGQNEKLFF; J gene: TRBJ1-4; V gene: TRBV29-1
CDR3 protein: CASSLSGPTPNIQYF; J gene: TRBJ2-4; V gene: TRBV27
CDR3 protein: CASSVGDRVTGELFF; J gene: TRBJ2-2; V gene: TRBV9
CDR3 protein: CASSTGGKETQYF; J gene: TRBJ2-5; V gene: TRBV7-2
CDR3 protein: CASSPENGRYGYTF; J gene: TRBJ1-2; V gene: TRBV7-3
CDR3 protein: CASRPVRELPYNEQFF; J gene: TRBJ2-1; V gene: TRBV28
CDR3 protein: CASSLAVGGPHSYEQYF; J gene: TRBJ2-7; V gene: TRBV7-9
CDR3 protein: CASQGQTEAFF; J gene: TRBJ1-1; V gene: TRBV28
CDR3 protein: CSARDMRRTYEQYF; J gene: TRBJ2-7; V gene: TRBV20-1
CDR3 protein: CASWLSRGNTGELFF; J gene: TRBJ2-2; V gene: TRBV6-1
CDR3 protein: CASSLVGQSHQPQHF; J gene: TRBJ1-5; V gene: TRBV7-2
CDR3 protein: CASSLDAGGEQYF; J gene: TRBJ2-7; V gene: TRBV5-5
CDR3 protein: CARGVGEYTDGTDTQYF; J gene: TRBJ2-3; V gene: TRBV27
CDR3 protein: CASRETGSEQPQHF; J gene: TRBJ1-5; V gene: TRBV2
CDR3 protein: CASSLELSSQETQYF; J gene: TRBJ2-5; V gene: TRBV11-2
CDR3 protein: CASKLWQSEKLFF; J gene: TRBJ1-4; V gene: TRBV6-5